A single sample gave rise to the 14 T cell receptor beta chains below, sequenced in a study of blood T cells in healthy people across ages (dated by TCRdb to about 2015). Library prep was done by 5' RACE. Data came from an Illumina HiSeq 2500. The second PCR ran for roughly 6 to 11 cycles and used a J-beta primer mix along with a sample-barcoded 5' primer. Starting from the raw public reads, TCRdb applied fastp trimming at Q25, assembled clones with MiXCR and retained in-frame beta chains. For every CDR3 protein sequence, its rows merge into one entry that carries the most common genes and DNA. The sample table lists 550,000 to 750,000 distinct CDR3 sequences, about 21% of them with a count of one. Jointly, the top ten make up 3.5% to 4% of the sample. The sample consisted of blood. These receptors all stem from a man between 65 and 85 years old in good health.

This clonotype was recorded a few times. CDR3 protein: CASSLSSGDYNEQFF. CDR3 bases: TGTGCCAGCAGCTTATCTAGCGGGGATTACAATGAGCAGTTCTTC. V usage is TRBV7-3 and J usage is TRBJ2-1; 9 nucleotides match TRBD2. The CDR3 is made up of 15 amino acids. Germline V lookup: CDR1 SGHTA, CDR2 FQGTGA. With 2 bases clipped from V and 4 bases from J, the junction kept 3 bases outside the gene matches.

V is TRBV24-1 and J is TRBJ2-1; D is possibly TRBD1 or TRBD2 (5 bases each). CDR1 KGHDR and CDR2 SFDVKD come from the germline V gene. The CDR3 consists of 19 residues. Trimming removed 4 bases at V and 0 bases at J, with 21 bases between. CDR3 sequence: CATSDPPGARVSSYNEQFF. The CDR3 region has the DNA TGTGCCACCAGTGACCCTCCCGGGGCTAGAGTTAGCTCCTACAATGAGCAGTTCTTC.

This clonotype was counted only a few times. The V gene is TRBV2, the J gene TRBJ1-2; the D is unclear. In germline, CDR1 is SNHLY, CDR2 FYNNEI. This CDR3 comprises 13 residues. V was trimmed by 8 bases and J by 6 bases, leaving 16 bases between them. The CDR3 DNA is TGTGCCAGCTCAGCAAGCCCTGGGGATGGCTACACCTTC. Translated: CASSASPGDGYTF.

This clonotype showed up just a few times. The chain links TRBV28 to TRBJ2-7; weak D call: TRBD2 (6 bases). The CDR3 length is 14 residues. In germline, CDR1 is MDHEN, CDR2 SYDVKM. The V and J ends lost 6 bases and 0 bases respectively, with 12 bases between them. In DNA, the CDR3 is TGTGCCAGCAGGACCGACGGGGGCTCCTACGAGCAGTACTTC. Translation: CASRTDGGSYEQYF.

Of note for this clonotype: A single base separates this from a much larger clone, so it may be a read error. V gene TRBV5-7 combines with J gene TRBJ2-7; TRBD1 might be the D (6 bases). TRBV5-7 is recorded as an ORF, its role being uncertain. The CDR3 consists of 15 residues. The V gene lost 4 bases and the J gene lost 6 bases, with 20 bases spanning the gap. Here the CDR3 DNA reads TGTGCCAGCAGCCTCCGTAAGGGGGAAAGGTGCGAGCAGTACTTC. As protein: CASSLRKGERCEQYF.

This clonotype was seen a handful of times. The chain uses TRBV3-1 and TRBJ2-5; no reliable D call. The J call may be faulty, since TRBJ2-1 better matches the DNA end. CDR1 and CDR2 (germline): LGHDT, YNNKEL (reference sequence). This CDR3 comprises 14 residues. The CDR3 loop reads CASSLQGTGDEQFF. The CDR3 bases are TGTGCCAGCAGCCTTCAAGGTACCGGTGATGAGCAGTTCTTC.

Details on this clonotype: Since a much larger clone is just one base distant, this may be a read error. This sequence joins TRBV12-3 or TRBV12-4 and TRBJ1-3; 7 positions match TRBD1. The ends lost 4 bases at V and 0 bases at J; junction bases unmatched: 3. The CDR3 extends over 15 amino acids. For the CDR3, the DNA is TGTGCCAGCAGTTCGACAGGGATCTCTGGAAACACCATATATTTT. It specifies CASSSTGISGNTIYF.

This clonotype was seen a few times. The chain couples TRBV11-2 to TRBJ2-1, with 10 nucleotides matching TRBD2. Trimming took 5 bases from V and 4 from J; bases not matched to a gene: 17. CDR3 size: 19 residues. The germline V gene has CDR1 SGHAT and CDR2 FQNNGV. As DNA, the CDR3 is TGTGCCAGCAGCCGAGATCGGGCTAGCGGGAGTCCCACTTACAATGAGCAGTTCTTC. Translation gives CASSRDRASGSPTYNEQFF.

This clonotype has just a few counts. The rearrangement links TRBV7-9 to TRBJ2-1, with 8 bases fitting TRBD2. This CDR3 contains 16 residues. The V gene's germline CDR1 is SEHNR and CDR2 FQNEAQ (reference sequence). V shed 2 bases, J shed 2 bases, and the junction held 5 bases outside the gene matches. CDR3 DNA: TGTGCCAGCAGCTTACTGGGCGGGGGGACCTACAATGAGCAGTTCTTC. Protein: CASSLLGGGTYNEQFF.

The chain is built from TRBV6-5 and TRBJ2-5, with 10 bases fitting TRBD2. The CDR3 extends over 17 amino acids. V shed 0 bases, J shed 4 bases, and the junction held 8 bases outside the gene matches. The germline CDR1 and CDR2 sequences are MNHEY and SVGAGI. The CDR3 loop reads CASSYSRLAGDGETQYF. CDR3 nucleotide sequence: TGTGCCAGCAGTTACTCCCGGCTAGCGGGAGATGGAGAGACCCAGTACTTC.

This chain uses TRBV20-1 with TRBJ2-3; D is unclear. V gave up 6 bases and J gave up 3 bases, with 13 bases separating them. CDR3 length: 13 amino acids. CDR1 and CDR2 (germline): DFQATT, SNEGSKA (reference sequence). CDR3: CSASSSITDTQYF. CDR3 nucleotides: TGCAGTGCCTCGAGCTCTATAACAGATACGCAGTATTTT.

This clonotype appeared a few times. The rearrangement joins TRBV9 to TRBJ2-5; D not certain. The CDR3 contains 14 residues. Trimming cost V 4 bases and J 1 base, with 11 bases left between them. The germline V gene encodes CDR1 SGDLS and CDR2 YYNGEE. CDR3 DNA: TGTGCCAGCAGCTTCCGGGTGTCCCAAGAGACCCAGTACTTC. Translated, it gives CASSFRVSQETQYF.

This chain connects TRBV20-1 to TRBJ1-2; D unclear. This CDR3 spans 14 amino acids. The germline V gene has CDR1 DFQATT and CDR2 SNEGSKA (reference sequence). V lost 5 bases to trimming and J lost 3 bases, with 16 bases between them. In DNA, the CDR3 is TGCAGTGCTCCCCCCCTGGGCGACCACTATGGCTACACCTTC. Amino acid sequence: CSAPPLGDHYGYTF.

The chain has TRBV20-1 and TRBJ2-5; D gene unclear. The CDR3 runs to 12 residues. V dropped 6 bases and J dropped 5 bases, with 13 bases sitting between them. CDR1 and CDR2 from the germline V gene are DFQATT and SNEGSKA (reference sequence). CDR3 protein: CSAHKSLETQYF. The CDR3 coding sequence is TGCAGTGCCCATAAGAGCCTCGAGACCCAGTACTTC.